The TCR delta chain described here comes from a study of Vδ1+ human thymocytes. Findings of the study overall: Thymic TRG and TRD repertoires appeared highly polyclonal. Thymic delta-chain repertoires held approximately 20% Vdelta2 sequences and few Vdelta3, despite high sort purity. Donors shared many TRG clonotypes but few TRD clonotypes.

CDR3 length equals 16 residues. Unmatched junction bases numbered 13, after V lost 6 bases and J lost 4 bases. The germline gives CDR1 TSWWSYY, CDR2 QGS. The sorted cells were CD3+ Vdelta1+ Vdelta2- thymocytes from alphabeta-depleted thymus. With respect to this clone: Antigen: not known.

Sequences come from RNA converted to cDNA by reverse transcription. CDR3 amplicons came from multiplex PCR with pooled V-gene forward and constant-region reverse primers. TCRdb reapplied CATT to the multiplex PCR reads. There are under 85,000 delta-chain clones in the sample; approximately 37% occur only once, and under 0.3% lies in the top ten. The gene calls are TRDV1 and TRDJ1; 8 bases agree with TRDD3. The sequenced material came from Vdelta1+ gamma-delta thymocytes from the thymus. Subset noted: FACS-sorted CD3+ TCRalphabeta- TCRVdelta1+ TCRVdelta2- thymocytes. The receptor comes from a boy under three years old who had congenital heart surgery. The CDR3 spells CALGRLPTGGHDKLIF. In nucleotides, the CDR3 is TGTGCTCTTGGACGTCTTCCGACTGGGGGCCACGATAAACTCATCTTT.